This T cell receptor (beta chain) stems from a study of blood T cell repertoires in COVID-19. The wider study: There were acute and convalescent COVID-19 samples, and they came from the United States, Italy and Spain. PBMCs, B-cell-depleted T cells, or T cells provided the cDNA or gDNA that made up the material.

Per the study methods: Reference gene primer amplification in the assay estimated nucleated cell counts. TCRdb's copy holds only in-frame clones and misses some; the assay was immunoSEQ multiplex PCR. V and J calls and clone size are as listed in that table; D and trimming were resolved from the DNA. This sample has some 150,000 clones, with 84% found just once. Per germline, CDR1 SGHRS and CDR2 YFSETQ. Trimming removed 4 bases from V and 8 bases from J; junction bases left unmatched: 12. The length of the CDR3 is 15 residues. This clonotype was obtained from a woman of 80 years or more in a cohort sampled during active or convalescent COVID-19. The chain joins TRBV5-1 to TRBJ1-2, with TRBD1 matching 9 bases. Material for sequencing was peripheral blood. The chain's CDR3 is CASSHGGQGPWGYTF. Written as DNA, the CDR3 is TGCGCCAGCAGCCATGGGGGACAGGGCCCGTGGGGCTACACCTTC. The variable domain in full, completed from reference TRBV5-1 and TRBJ1-2, reads KAGVTQTPRYLIKTRGQQVTLSCSPISGHRSVSWYQQTPGQGLQFLFEYFSETQRNKGNFPGRFSGRQFSNSRSEMNVSTLELGDSALYLCASSHGGQGPWGYTFGSGTRLTVV.